These T cell receptor beta chains were read from a single sample in a study of blood T cell repertoires in COVID-19. The method was immunoSEQ multiplex PCR; TCRdb's version includes in-frame clones alone and lacks a portion of them. The data hold approximately 270,000 clones, with approximately 90% observed a single time. The source material was peripheral blood. These TCRs come from a man between 25 and 39 years old with acute or convalescent COVID-19. CDR3s include the opening cysteine and the closing phenylalanine or tryptophan. The D gene is left open where the match is weak. Part of the rows lack a size; the others show once, few, many or a class for expanded clones.

cdr3_length | d_call | j_call | clone_size | v_call | cdr3_aa | cdr3_nt
14 | TRBD1 | TRBJ1-5 | once | TRBV30 | CAWSLTGGRQPQHF | TGTGCCTGGAGCTTAACAGGGGGCAGGCAGCCCCAGCATTTT
12 | . | TRBJ2-5 | . | TRBV15 | CATGAGGETQYF | TGTGCCACCGGTGCAGGGGGGGAGACCCAGTACTTC
13 | . | TRBJ1-1 | . | TRBV19 | CASSVQGPAEAFF | TGTGCCAGTAGTGTACAGGGACCCGCTGAAGCTTTCTTT
12 | . | TRBJ1-1 | . | TRBV28 | CASSLVRTEAFF | TGTGCCAGCAGTTTAGTTCGTACTGAAGCTTTCTTT
14 | . | TRBJ2-2 | . | TRBV5-1 | CASSVPSTTGELFF | TGCGCCAGCAGCGTCCCCAGTACGACCGGGGAGCTGTTTTTT
17 | . | TRBJ2-3 | . | TRBV7-2 | CASSQRPLAQRTDTQYF | TGTGCCAGCAGCCAAAGACCTCTAGCGCAAAGGACAGATACGCAGTATTTT
12 | . | TRBJ1-1 | . | TRBV13 | CASSLPGTEAFF | TGTGCCAGCAGCTTACCCGGGACTGAAGCTTTCTTT
11 | . | TRBJ1-1 | . | TRBV2 | CASRQVTEAFF | TGTGCCAGCAGGCAGGTTACTGAAGCTTTCTTT
16 | . | TRBJ1-3 | . | TRBV6-1 | CASSGFIGTSGNTIYF | TGTGCCAGCAGTGGATTCATTGGGACTTCTGGAAACACCATATATTTT
15 | TRBD1 | TRBJ1-2 | . | TRBV9 | CASSVLRDRDYGYTF | TGTGCCAGCAGCGTACTTCGGGACAGGGACTATGGCTACACCTTC
11 | . | TRBJ2-5 | . | TRBV13 | CASSLQETQYF | TGTGCCAGCAGCCTCCAAGAGACCCAGTACTTC
15 | TRBD2 | TRBJ2-5 | . | TRBV27 | CASSKKRGGTETQYF | TGTGCCAGCAGTAAAAAGCGGGGGGGCACAGAGACCCAGTACTTC
14 | . | TRBJ1-5 | . | TRBV5-1 | CASSQGLSNQPQHF | TGCGCCAGCAGTCAGGGGTTAAGCAATCAGCCCCAGCATTTT
15 | TRBD1 | TRBJ1-1 | . | TRBV11-1 | CASSLRGQGNTEAFF | TGTGCCAGCAGCTTAAGAGGACAGGGGAACACTGAAGCTTTCTTT
15 | . | TRBJ1-6 | . | TRBV9 | CASSVDYRVNSPLHF | TGTGCCAGCAGCGTAGACTACAGGGTTAATTCACCCCTCCACTTT
11 | . | TRBJ2-1 | . | TRBV13 | CASSLLGPQFF | TGTGCCAGCAGCTTGCTTGGGCCCCAGTTCTTC
14 | TRBD1 | TRBJ1-1 | . | TRBV6-5 | CASSYAVRQGRAFF | TGTGCCAGCAGTTATGCGGTGCGACAGGGTCGGGCTTTCTTT
15 | TRBD2 | TRBJ2-5 | . | TRBV27 | CASSLGLAGQETQYF | TGTGCCAGCAGTCTCGGACTAGCGGGACAAGAGACCCAGTACTTC
16 | TRBD2 | TRBJ2-7 | . | TRBV7-8 | CASSLGASGALYEQYF | TGTGCCAGCAGCTTAGGGGCTAGCGGAGCCTTATACGAGCAGTACTTC
11 | . | TRBJ1-1 | . | TRBV11-2 | CASSIDFQAFF | TGTGCCAGCAGCATAGACTTCCAAGCTTTCTTT
18 | . | TRBJ1-6 | . | TRBV7-8 | CASSSSRIRDTHNSPLHF | TGTGCCAGCAGCTCCTCAAGGATCCGGGACACTCACAATTCACCCCTCCACTTT
14 | . | TRBJ1-1 | . | TRBV5-1 | CASFQTGEITEAFF | TGCGCCAGCTTCCAGACCGGGGAGATCACTGAAGCTTTCTTT
17 | . | TRBJ2-1 | . | TRBV5-6 | CASSFFVIGQTYNEQFF | TGTGCCAGCAGCTTTTTCGTCATTGGACAGACCTACAATGAGCAGTTCTTC
15 | TRBD1 | TRBJ1-5 | . | TRBV19 | CASTGTGASNQPQHF | TGTGCCAGTACCGGGACAGGGGCTAGCAATCAGCCCCAGCATTTT
12 | TRBD2 | TRBJ2-3 | few | TRBV7-9 | CASSRTSQAQYF | TGTGCCAGCAGCAGGACTAGTCAGGCGCAGTATTTT
15 | TRBD2 | TRBJ2-5 | . | TRBV6-4 | CASVWTSGCQETQYF | TGTGCCAGCGTGTGGACTAGCGGGTGCCAAGAGACCCAGTACTTC
13 | . | TRBJ1-2 | . | TRBV6-5 | CASSYTENYGYTF | TGTGCCAGCAGTTACACAGAGAACTATGGCTACACCTTC
16 | TRBD1 | TRBJ1-2 | . | TRBV28 | CASNYRGLGANYGYTF | TGTGCCAGCAATTACAGGGGGCTCGGTGCAAACTATGGCTACACCTTC
17 | TRBD2 | TRBJ2-4 | . | TRBV6-1 | CASSEGTSGLAKNIQYF | TGTGCCAGCAGTGAAGGGACTAGCGGTCTAGCCAAAAACATTCAGTACTTC
17 | TRBD2 | TRBJ2-5 | . | TRBV9 | CASSVDGLAGGQETQYF | TGTGCCAGCAGCGTAGATGGACTAGCGGGGGGGCAAGAGACCCAGTACTTC
13 | TRBD1 | TRBJ1-6 | few | TRBV12-3/TRBV12-4 | CASKRQGGSPLHF | TGTGCCAGCAAGAGACAGGGAGGTTCACCCCTCCACTTT
13 | TRBD1 | TRBJ1-4 | . | TRBV30 | CAWKGTGREKLFF | TGTGCCTGGAAAGGGACAGGGAGAGAAAAACTGTTTTTT
13 | . | TRBJ1-2 | . | TRBV9 | CASSRAGPYGYTF | TGTGCCAGCAGCCGGGCGGGTCCCTATGGCTACACCTTC
16 | . | TRBJ2-3 | . | TRBV4-1 | CASSQDWQGSTDTQYF | TGCGCCAGCAGCCAAGACTGGCAGGGCAGCACAGATACGCAGTATTTT
16 | TRBD2 | TRBJ2-2 | . | TRBV6-6 | CASSKGTSGGTGELFF | TGTGCCAGCAGCAAAGGGACTAGCGGGGGAACCGGGGAGCTGTTTTTT
13 | TRBD1 | TRBJ1-1 | . | TRBV19 | CASSTGGNTEAFF | TGTGCCAGTAGTACAGGGGGGAACACTGAAGCTTTCTTT
15 | TRBD1 | TRBJ2-5 | . | TRBV3-1/TRBV3-2 | CASSANPGGVETQYF | TGTGCCAGCAGCGCTAATCCAGGGGGAGTAGAGACCCAGTACTTC
16 | . | TRBJ1-5 | . | TRBV21-1 | CASSCSLGLSNQPQHF | TGTGCCAGCAGCTGTTCCCTGGGGCTTAGCAATCAGCCCCAGCATTTT
17 | TRBD1 | TRBJ1-5 | once | TRBV12-5 | CASGRDREALSNQPQHF | TGTGCTAGTGGTCGGGACAGGGAGGCCTTAAGCAATCAGCCCCAGCATTTT
15 | TRBD2 | TRBJ2-3 | . | TRBV19 | CASSIGAGDGDTQYF | TGTGCCAGTAGTATTGGAGCGGGAGACGGAGATACGCAGTATTTT
15 | TRBD1 | TRBJ2-5 | . | TRBV27 | CASSFRTGVLETQYF | TGTGCCAGCAGTTTTAGGACAGGGGTTTTGGAGACCCAGTACTTC
12 | . | TRBJ2-3 | . | TRBV5-5 | CASSLGSSPQYF | TGTGCCAGCAGCTTGGGGTCTAGTCCGCAGTATTTT
16 | . | TRBJ1-2 | . | TRBV9 | CASRQGETGRPNGYTF | TGTGCCAGCAGACAAGGGGAAACAGGGAGACCCAATGGCTACACCTTC
15 | TRBD1 | TRBJ2-2 | once | TRBV24-1 | CATSTGTENTGELFF | TGTGCCACCAGTACCGGGACAGAGAACACCGGGGAGCTGTTTTTT
15 | TRBD2 | TRBJ2-2 | . | TRBV5-1 | CASSLAGVNTGELFF | TGCGCCAGCAGTCTAGCGGGGGTCAACACCGGGGAGCTGTTTTTT
14 | . | TRBJ1-1 | . | TRBV28 | CASIPGHRNTEAFF | TGTGCCAGCATCCCGGGACACCGGAACACTGAAGCTTTCTTT
14 | . | TRBJ2-5 | . | TRBV5-1 | CASSLGRMRETQYF | TGCGCCAGCAGCTTGGGGCGGATGAGGGAGACCCAGTACTTC
14 | TRBD1 | TRBJ2-7 | . | TRBV5-1 | CASRYGTASYEQYF | TGCGCCAGCAGGTACGGGACAGCATCCTACGAGCAGTACTTC
15 | . | TRBJ1-6 | . | TRBV2 | CASSRDQGPNSPLHF | TGTGCCAGCAGTAGGGATCAGGGGCCCAATTCACCCCTCCACTTT
15 | . | TRBJ1-5 | . | TRBV6-5 | CASSSQGLVNQPQHF | TGTGCCAGCAGCAGCCAGGGATTAGTAAATCAGCCCCAGCATTTT